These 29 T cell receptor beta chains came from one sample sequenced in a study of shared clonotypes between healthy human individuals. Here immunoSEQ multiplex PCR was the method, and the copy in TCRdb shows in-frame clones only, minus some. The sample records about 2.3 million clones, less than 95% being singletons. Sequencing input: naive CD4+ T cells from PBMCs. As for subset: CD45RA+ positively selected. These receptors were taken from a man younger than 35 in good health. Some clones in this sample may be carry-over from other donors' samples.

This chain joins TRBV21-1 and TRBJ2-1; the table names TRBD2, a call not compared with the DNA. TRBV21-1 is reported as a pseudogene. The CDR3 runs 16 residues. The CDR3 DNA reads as TGTGCCAGCAGCAAACGAGGCCCGCCCGTATACAATGAGCAGTTCTTC. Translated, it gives CASSKRGPPVYNEQFF.

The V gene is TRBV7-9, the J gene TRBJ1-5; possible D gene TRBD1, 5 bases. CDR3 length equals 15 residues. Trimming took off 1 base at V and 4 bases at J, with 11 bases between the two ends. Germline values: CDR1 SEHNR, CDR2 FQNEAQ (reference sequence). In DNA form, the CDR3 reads TGTGCCAGCAGCTTAGTGAGACAGTGGAATCAGCCCCAGCATTTT. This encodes CASSLVRQWNQPQHF.

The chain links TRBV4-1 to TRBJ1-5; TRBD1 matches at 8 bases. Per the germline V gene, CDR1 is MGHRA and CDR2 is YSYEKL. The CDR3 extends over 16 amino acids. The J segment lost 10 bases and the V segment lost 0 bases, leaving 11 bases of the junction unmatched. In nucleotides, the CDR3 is TGCGCCAGCAGCCAAGAGGCAGGGGGCTGGTTAGGCCCCCAGCATTTT. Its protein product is CASSQEAGGWLGPQHF.

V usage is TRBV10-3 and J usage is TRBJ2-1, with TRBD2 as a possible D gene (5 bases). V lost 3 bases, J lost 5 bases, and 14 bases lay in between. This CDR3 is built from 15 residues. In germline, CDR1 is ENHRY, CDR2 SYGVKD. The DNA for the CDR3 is TGTGCCATCAGTGATTTCGGACTTGATCACAATGAGCAGTTCTTC. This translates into CAISDFGLDHNEQFF.

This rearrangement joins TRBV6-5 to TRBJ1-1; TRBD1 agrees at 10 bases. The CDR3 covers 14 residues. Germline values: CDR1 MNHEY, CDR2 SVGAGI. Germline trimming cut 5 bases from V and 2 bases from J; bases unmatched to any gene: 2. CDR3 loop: CASSRQGANTEAFF. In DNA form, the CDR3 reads TGTGCCAGCAGTAGACAGGGGGCAAACACTGAAGCTTTCTTT.

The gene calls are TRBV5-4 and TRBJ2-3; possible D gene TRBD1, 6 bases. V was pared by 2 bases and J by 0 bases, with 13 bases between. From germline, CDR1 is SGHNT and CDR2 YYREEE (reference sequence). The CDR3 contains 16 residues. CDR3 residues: CASSFDRFPSTDTQYF. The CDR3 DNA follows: TGTGCCAGCAGCTTTGACAGGTTCCCTAGCACAGATACGCAGTATTTT.

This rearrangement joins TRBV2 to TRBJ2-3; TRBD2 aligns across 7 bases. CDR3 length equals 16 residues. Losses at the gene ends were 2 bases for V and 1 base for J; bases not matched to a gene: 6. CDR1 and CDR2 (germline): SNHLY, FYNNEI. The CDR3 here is CASSESASGRTDTQYF. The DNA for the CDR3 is TGTGCCAGCAGTGAATCGGCTAGCGGTCGCACAGATACGCAGTATTTT.

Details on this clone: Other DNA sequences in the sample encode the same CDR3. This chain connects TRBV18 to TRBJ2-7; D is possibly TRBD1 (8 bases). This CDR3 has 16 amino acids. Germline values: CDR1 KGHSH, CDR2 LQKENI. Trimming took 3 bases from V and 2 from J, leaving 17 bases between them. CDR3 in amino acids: CASSPPQGGRAYEQYF. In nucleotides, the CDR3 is TGTGCCAGCTCACCGCCACAGGGGGGGAGGGCCTACGAGCAGTACTTC.

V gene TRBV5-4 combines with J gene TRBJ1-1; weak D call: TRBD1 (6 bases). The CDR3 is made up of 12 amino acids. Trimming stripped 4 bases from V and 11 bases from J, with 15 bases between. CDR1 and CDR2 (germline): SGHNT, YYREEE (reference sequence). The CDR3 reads CASSQGPGRAFF. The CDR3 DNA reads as TGTGCCAGCAGCCAGGGGCCAGGGCGGGCTTTCTTT. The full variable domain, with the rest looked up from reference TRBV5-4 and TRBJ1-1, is ETGVTQSPTHLIKTRGQQVTLRCSSQSGHNTVSWYQQALGQGPQFIFQYYREEENGRGNFPPRFSGLQFPNYSSELNVNALELDDSALYLCASSQGPGRAFFGQGTRLTVV.

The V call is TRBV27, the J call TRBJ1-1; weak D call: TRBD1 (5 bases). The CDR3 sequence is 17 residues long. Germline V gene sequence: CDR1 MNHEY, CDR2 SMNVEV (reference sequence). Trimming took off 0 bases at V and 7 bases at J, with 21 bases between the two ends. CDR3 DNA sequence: TGTGCCAGCAGTTTATCGATGCGGGGGGGGGATTATAGTGAAGCTTTCTTT. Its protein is CASSLSMRGGDYSEAFF.

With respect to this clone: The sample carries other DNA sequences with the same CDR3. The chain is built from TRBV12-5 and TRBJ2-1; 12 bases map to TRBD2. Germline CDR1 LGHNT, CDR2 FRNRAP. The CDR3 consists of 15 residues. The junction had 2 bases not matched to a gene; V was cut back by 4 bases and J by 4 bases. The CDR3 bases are TGTGCTAGTGGTTCCGGGACTAGCGGGTACAATGAGCAGTTCTTC. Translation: CASGSGTSGYNEQFF.

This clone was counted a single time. Here the CDR3 reads CASSYSGEDQPQHF. The CDR3 DNA sequence: TGTGCCAGCAGTTACTCGGGGGAGGATCAGCCCCAGCATTTT. The chain links TRBV6-6 to TRBJ1-5, with a possible D match to TRBD1 (5 bases). This CDR3 comprises 14 residues. V lost 0 bases and J 5 bases, leaving 8 bases between the germline ends. Germline assignment: CDR1 MNHNY and CDR2 SVGAGI (reference sequence).

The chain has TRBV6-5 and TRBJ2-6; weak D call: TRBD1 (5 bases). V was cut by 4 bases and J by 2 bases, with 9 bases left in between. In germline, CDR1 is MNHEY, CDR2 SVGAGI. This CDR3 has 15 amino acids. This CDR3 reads CASSWAGTGANVLTF. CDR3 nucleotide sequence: TGTGCCAGCAGTTGGGCAGGGACTGGGGCCAACGTCCTGACTTTC.

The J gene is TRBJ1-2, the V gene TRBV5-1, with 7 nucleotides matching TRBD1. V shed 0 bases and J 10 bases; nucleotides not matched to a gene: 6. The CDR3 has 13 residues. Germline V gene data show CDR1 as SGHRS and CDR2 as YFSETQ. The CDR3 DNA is TGCGCCAGCAGCTTGGTAGGAGGGACAGACTACACCTTC. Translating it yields CASSLVGGTDYTF.

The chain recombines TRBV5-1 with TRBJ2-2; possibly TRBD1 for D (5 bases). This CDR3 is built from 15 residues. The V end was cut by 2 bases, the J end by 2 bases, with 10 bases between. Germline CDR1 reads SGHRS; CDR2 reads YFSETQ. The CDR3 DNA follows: TGCGCCAGCAGCTTCGGCAGGGCTAACACCGGGGAGCTGTTTTTT. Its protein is CASSFGRANTGELFF.

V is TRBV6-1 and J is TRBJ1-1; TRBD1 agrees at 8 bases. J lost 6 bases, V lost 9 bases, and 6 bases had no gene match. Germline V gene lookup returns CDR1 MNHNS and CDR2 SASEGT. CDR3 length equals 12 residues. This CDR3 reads CASRQGIAEAFF. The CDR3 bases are TGTGCCAGTCGACAGGGGATCGCTGAAGCTTTCTTT.

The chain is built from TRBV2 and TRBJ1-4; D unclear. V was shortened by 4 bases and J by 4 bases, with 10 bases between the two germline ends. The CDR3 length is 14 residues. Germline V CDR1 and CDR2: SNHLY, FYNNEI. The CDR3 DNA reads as TGTGCCAGCAGTGTAATAACGAGTAATGAAAAACTGTTTTTT. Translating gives CASSVITSNEKLFF.

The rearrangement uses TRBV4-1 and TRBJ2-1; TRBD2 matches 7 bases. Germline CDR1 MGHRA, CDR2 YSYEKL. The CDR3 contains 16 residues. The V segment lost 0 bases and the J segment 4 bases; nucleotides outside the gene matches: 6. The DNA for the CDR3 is TGCGCCAGCAGCCAAGATCGAGCGGGGACTTACAATGAGCAGTTCTTC. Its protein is CASSQDRAGTYNEQFF.

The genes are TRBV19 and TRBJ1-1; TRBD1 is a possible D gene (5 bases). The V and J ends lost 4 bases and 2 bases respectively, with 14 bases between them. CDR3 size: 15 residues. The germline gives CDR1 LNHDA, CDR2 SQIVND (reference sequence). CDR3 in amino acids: CASSTPGRSNTEAFF. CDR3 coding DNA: TGTGCCAGTAGTACGCCGGGACGGTCTAACACTGAAGCTTTCTTT.

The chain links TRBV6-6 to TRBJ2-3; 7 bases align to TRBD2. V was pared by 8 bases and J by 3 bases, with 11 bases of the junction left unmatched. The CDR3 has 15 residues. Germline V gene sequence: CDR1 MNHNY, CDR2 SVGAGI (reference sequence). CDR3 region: CASPPVGGSTDTQYF. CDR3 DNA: TGTGCCAGCCCTCCTGTGGGCGGGAGTACAGATACGCAGTATTTT.

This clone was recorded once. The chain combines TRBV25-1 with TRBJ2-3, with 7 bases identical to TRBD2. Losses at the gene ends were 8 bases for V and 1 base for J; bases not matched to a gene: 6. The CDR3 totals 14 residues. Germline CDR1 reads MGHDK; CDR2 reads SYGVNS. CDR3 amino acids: CASSRAGGTDTQYF. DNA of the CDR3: TGTGCCAGCTCTAGGGCGGGGGGCACAGATACGCAGTATTTT. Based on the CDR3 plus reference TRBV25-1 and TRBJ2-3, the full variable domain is EADIYQTPRYLVIGTGKKITLECSQTMGHDKMYWYQQDPGMELHLIHYSYGVNSTEKGDLSSESTVSRIRTEHFPLTLESARPSHTSQYLCASSRAGGTDTQYFGPGTRLTVL.

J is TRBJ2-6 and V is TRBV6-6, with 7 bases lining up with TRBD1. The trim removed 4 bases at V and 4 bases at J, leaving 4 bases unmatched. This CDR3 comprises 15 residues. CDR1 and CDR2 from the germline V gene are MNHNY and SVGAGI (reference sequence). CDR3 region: CASSSTGRGANVLTF. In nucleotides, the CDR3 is TGTGCCAGCAGTTCGACAGGGAGAGGGGCCAACGTCCTGACTTTC.

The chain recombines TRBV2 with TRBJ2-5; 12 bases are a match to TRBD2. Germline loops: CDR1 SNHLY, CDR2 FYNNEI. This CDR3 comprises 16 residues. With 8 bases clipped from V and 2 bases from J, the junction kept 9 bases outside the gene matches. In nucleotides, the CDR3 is TGTGCCAGCCCTAAGACTAGCGGGGGCCAACAAGAGACCCAGTACTTC. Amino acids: CASPKTSGGQQETQYF.

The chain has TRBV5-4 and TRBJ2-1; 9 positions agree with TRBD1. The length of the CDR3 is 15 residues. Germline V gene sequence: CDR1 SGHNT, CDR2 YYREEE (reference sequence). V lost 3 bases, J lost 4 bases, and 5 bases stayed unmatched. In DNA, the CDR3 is TGTGCCAGCAGCTGGCCAGGACAGGGGTACAATGAGCAGTTCTTC. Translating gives CASSWPGQGYNEQFF.

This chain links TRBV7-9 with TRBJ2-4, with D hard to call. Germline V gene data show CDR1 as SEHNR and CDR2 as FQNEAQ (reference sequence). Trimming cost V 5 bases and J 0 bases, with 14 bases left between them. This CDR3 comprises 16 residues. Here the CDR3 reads CASSQGSVIAKNIQYF. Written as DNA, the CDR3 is TGTGCCAGCAGCCAAGGCAGCGTGATAGCCAAAAACATTCAGTACTTC.

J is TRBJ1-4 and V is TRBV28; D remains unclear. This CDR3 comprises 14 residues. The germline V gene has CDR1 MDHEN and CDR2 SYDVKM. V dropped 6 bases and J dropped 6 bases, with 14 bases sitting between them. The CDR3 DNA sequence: TGTGCCAGCAGCCCACATGGGCGGGATGAAAAACTGTTTTTT. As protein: CASSPHGRDEKLFF.

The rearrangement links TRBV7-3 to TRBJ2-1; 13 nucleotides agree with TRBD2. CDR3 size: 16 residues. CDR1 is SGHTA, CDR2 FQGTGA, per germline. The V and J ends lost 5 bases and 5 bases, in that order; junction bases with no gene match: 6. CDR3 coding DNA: TGTGCCAGCAGCCTGACGACTAGCGGGGGGCACAATGAGCAGTTCTTC. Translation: CASSLTTSGGHNEQFF.

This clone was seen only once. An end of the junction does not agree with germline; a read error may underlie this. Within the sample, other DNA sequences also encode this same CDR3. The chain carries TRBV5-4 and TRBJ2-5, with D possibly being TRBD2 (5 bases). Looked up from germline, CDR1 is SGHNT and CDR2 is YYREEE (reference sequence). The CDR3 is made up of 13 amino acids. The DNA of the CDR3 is TGTGCCAGCAGCCGGGATCAGCAAGAGACTCAGTACTTC. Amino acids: CASSRDQQETQYF.

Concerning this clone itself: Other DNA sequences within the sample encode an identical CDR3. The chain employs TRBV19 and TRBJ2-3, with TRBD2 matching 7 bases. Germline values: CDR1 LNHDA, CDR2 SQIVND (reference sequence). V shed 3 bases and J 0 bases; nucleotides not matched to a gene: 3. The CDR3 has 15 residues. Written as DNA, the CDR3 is TGTGCCAGTAGTATTGGCGGGAGAAGCACAGATACGCAGTATTTT. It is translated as CASSIGGRSTDTQYF. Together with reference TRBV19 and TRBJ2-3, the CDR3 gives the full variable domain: DGGITQSPKYLFRKEGQNVTLSCEQNLNHDAMYWYRQDPGQGLRLIYYSQIVNDFQKGDIAEGYSVSREKKESFPLTVTSAQKNPTAFYLCASSIGGRSTDTQYFGPGTRLTVL.